This TCR beta chain is drawn from a study of chemoradiotherapy in HPV16-positive cancers. Study-wide points: HPV-responsive T-cell expansion during chemoradiotherapy was linked to improved recurrence-free survival in HPV16-positive patients. The functional HPV-specific definition rests on just two HPV16-positive patients.

Details on this clone: Its matching antigen is unknown.

TCRdb's table, derived via immunoSEQ multiplex PCR, lists solely in-frame clones and lacks some. The table shows around 7,100 clones, with around two thirds occurring only once. This CDR3 has 11 residues. The V end lost 3 bases, the J end lost 6 bases, and 5 bases lay between the germline ends. The V and J genes are TRBV23-1 and TRBJ1-2; D gene unclear. TRBV23-1 is assigned to the ORF class and has an uncertain function. The source is a human donor with HPV-associated anogenital cancer. The input for sequencing was tumor tissue, taken from a patient who underwent chemoradiotherapy. Here the CDR3 DNA reads TGCGCCAGCAGTCAGTCCGATGGCTACACCTTC. It is translated as CASSQSDGYTF.